This record concerns one TCR beta chain sequence. Its cognate antigen is unknown. This sample was taken from a study of vaccination and CD4 T cells after COVID-19. The study's findings and limits: From a median of about 21 to 40, SARS-CoV-2-reactive clonotypes increased, though not significantly.

Sequenced with the Oncomine TCR Beta short-read assay was DNA taken from cultured CD4+ T cells. The genomic DNA was obtained from cultured CD4+ T cells by extraction with the QIAamp micro DNA kit. TCRdb reprocessed the PCR reads via MiXCR and lists one record per CDR3 protein. The table includes around 25,000 distinct CDR3 sequences, about 30% detected once. Time point indicated: late sampling 161 to 241 days after vaccination in a few convalescent patients. Treatment given: roughly 10-day PBMC culture with coronavirus spike peptide pools or control peptides (ViraFEST assay). TCRs were sequenced by ViraFEST after antigen-specific T cells had been expanded with peptide pools. Peptide pools at 10 ug/ml and IL-2 at 10 IU/ml were added to cultures of 2 million or so PBMCs per well. The germline V gene has CDR1 MDHEN and CDR2 SYDVKM. The CDR3 spans 12 residues. Trimming shortened V by 7 bases and J by 5 bases, and 9 bases separated the two germline ends.

Here the sequenced sample was CD4+ T cells from blood, cultured in vitro, taken about 7 months after SARS-CoV-2 vaccination. The chain has TRBV28 and TRBJ1-5, with D unclear. This TCR was recovered from a human donor who had recovered from COVID-19. CDR3 in DNA: TGTGCCAGCACCCTCTCCGATCAGCCCCAGCATTTT. Its translation: CASTLSDQPQHF.